This T cell receptor beta chain was observed in a study of T-cell memory formation after mild COVID-19 (dated by TCRdb to the early 2020s). For the study in its entirety: TCR sequence clusters from the two donors were largely donor specific. In a couple of donors, T-cell clones that expanded and contracted after mild COVID-19 were followed by sequencing TCRalpha and TCRbeta repertoires longitudinally. Two young, previously healthy adult volunteers, one female and one male, were included in the cohort.

Ficoll-Paque density gradient centrifugation was the method used to isolate PBMCs. Sequencing instrument: Illumina NovaSeq 6000. TCRalpha and TCRbeta cDNA libraries were constructed by 5'RACE with constant-segment primers, with sample barcodes and unique molecular identifiers being introduced. Trizol reagent was used to extract RNA from every sample. The libraries were amplified in two PCR steps, and the second step added a second sample barcode and Illumina TruSeq adapters. The libraries were sequenced on an Illumina NovaSeq using 2 x 150 bp paired-end reads. For the original study's pipeline: Reads were demultiplexed and collapsed into UMI-guided consensus sequences with migec v1.2.7. Using mixcr v2.1.11, UMI consensuses were aligned to TRA and TRB V and J templates and then assembled into clonotypes. A clonotype was counted as expanded or contracted only if both edgeR and NoisET called the change significant, with noise models trained on biological replicates. For edgeR calls, the cutoffs were a false discovery rate-adjusted p below 0.01 and a log2 fold-change threshold of 1. PCA with hierarchical clustering of max-normalized trajectories of the 1000 most abundant clonotypes was used as exploratory dynamics analysis. Each responding clone was given a CD4 or CD8 phenotype based on the CD4+ and CD8+ repertoires, which had been sequenced separately. Clones were called with MiXCR by TCRdb after fastp trimmed the public reads at Q25, and only in-frame beta chains were retained. Each entry is one CDR3 protein sequence, shown with its most common DNA and genes. V and J calls and clone size were set by TCRdb, not the authors. Within this sample are approximately 110,000 distinct CDR3 sequences, with about 20% of them counted one time only. The top ten clonotypes cover about 42% of the sample.

Between the V and J ends, shortened by 6 bases and 0 bases respectively, the junction contains 17 bases. CDR1 and CDR2 are read off the germline V gene (reference sequence) as DFQATT and SNEGSKA. From its cysteine to its phenylalanine, the CDR3 spans 15 amino acids. Left in the record is the CDR3 DNA by itself, 45 bases read in frame from the first base. Study-wide findings and limitations: Contracting CD4+ clones were found mainly in CM and EM memory subsets, while CD8+ clones were enriched in EMRA. Clones contracting from day 15 to 85 had balanced CD4/CD8 phenotypes, while a second wave expanding from day 15 to 37 was biased towards CD4+. Only a couple of mild cases were covered in the study, and larger cohorts including severe cases with pre-infection samples were considered necessary. Some responding clones were detected in pre-infection memory, which suggested that pre-existing cross-reactive memory T cells had joined the SARS-CoV-2 response. SARS-CoV-2 specificity of the second-wave clones peaking on day 37 was not confirmed.

As for this clonotype: The antigen it binds to is not known. Per-nucleotide qualities are absent, and no much larger clonotype sits a single base away.

Specimen: PBMCs or a T cell subset sorted from them (not recorded which). The receptor was isolated from a man aged 18 to 35 who had mild COVID-19 (a few samples of this study predate the infection). The sample titles of this study are shuffled in the database, so cell type and time point are left out; the donor was told from shared clones. This sequence uses TRBV20-1 and TRBJ1-2; the D gene is perhaps TRBD1, from 5 matching bases. The DNA is as follows: TGCAGTGCCCTGGGGGGAGAGCCTGCTAACTATGGCTACACCTTC. It translates as CSALGGEPANYGYTF.